The 24 T cell receptor beta chains listed next were all sequenced from one sample in a study of regulatory T cells in long-lasting Graves disease. Building of the TCR beta libraries involved iRepertoire HTBI primers and Arm-PCR of CDR3 regions. TCRdb re-analysed the multiplex PCR reads in MiXCR, keeping a single row per CDR3 protein. This table has approximately 470,000 distinct CDR3 sequences, less than 25% appearing once. Sample time point: persistent/refractory GD, antithyroid drugs over 5 years with positive TRAb. RNA isolated from PBMCs was used to make the TCR library. The sample in question was peripheral blood mononuclear cells (PBMCs), obtained when the disease was refractory, from a patient treated with antithyroid drugs. These receptors were taken from a female donor with Graves disease.

This clonotype has more than one count but fewer than ten. The rearrangement links TRBV28 to TRBJ1-5, with a weak D call TRBD1 (6 bases). The V and J ends lost 6 bases and 3 bases respectively, with 12 bases between them. Germline lookup yields CDR1 MDHEN and CDR2 SYDVKM. CDR3 length: 14 amino acids. This chain's CDR3 is CASRVTGLNQPQHF. The CDR3 DNA reads TGTGCCAGCAGAGTAACAGGGCTCAATCAGCCCCAGCATTTT.

The chain is built from TRBV7-9 and TRBJ2-5, with TRBD2 matching over 7 bases. V shed 3 bases, J shed 2 bases, and the junction held 6 bases outside the gene matches. The CDR3 has 15 amino acids. The V gene's germline CDR1 is SEHNR and CDR2 FQNEAQ (reference sequence). CDR3 coding DNA: TGTGCCAGCAGCTTTCTGAGCGGGACTCAAGAGACCCAGTACTTC. Protein sequence: CASSFLSGTQETQYF.

The chain recombines TRBV6-1 with TRBJ2-7; 13 bases are shared with TRBD2. Germline CDR1 MNHNS, CDR2 SASEGT. The CDR3 is 13 amino acids. V trimming: 6 bases; J trimming: 7 bases; junction bases outside the gene matches: 3. The CDR3 nucleotides read TGTGCCAGCAGGTTGGGACTAGCGGGGGAGCAGTACTTC. This codes for CASRLGLAGEQYF.

This clonotype was counted between two and nine times. This CDR3 is CSARGLSPGQGWQYF. CDR3 nucleotide sequence: TGCAGTGCTAGAGGGTTGTCGCCGGGACAGGGATGGCAGTACTTC. The gene calls are TRBV20-1 and TRBJ2-7, with TRBD1 identical over 9 bases. This CDR3 is 15 amino acids long. J was trimmed by 9 bases and V by 1 base; bases with no gene match: 13. The V gene's germline CDR1 is DFQATT and CDR2 SNEGSKA (reference sequence).

V is TRBV30 and J is TRBJ1-2; D is perhaps TRBD1 (5 bases). Germline V lookup: CDR1 GTSNPN, CDR2 SVGIG (reference sequence). This CDR3 has 13 residues. Trimming took 3 bases from V and 8 from J, leaving 16 bases between them. The CDR3 is CAWRPQGYRGYTF. The CDR3 region has the DNA TGTGCCTGGAGGCCCCAGGGTTATCGGGGCTACACCTTC.

The CDR3 spells CASSRDRGVNYGYTF. As DNA, the CDR3 is TGCGCCAGCAGCCGTGACAGGGGTGTTAACTATGGCTACACCTTC. The rearrangement links TRBV5-1 to TRBJ1-2, with 8 nucleotides matching TRBD1. The CDR3 sequence is 15 residues long. The germline V gene encodes CDR1 SGHRS and CDR2 YFSETQ. The trim removed 4 bases at V and 1 base at J, leaving 6 bases unmatched.

The V gene is TRBV19, the J gene TRBJ1-1, with a possible D match to TRBD1 (5 bases). The ends were cut back, 5 bases at V and 4 bases at J, with 17 bases in the middle. CDR3 length: 15 amino acids. Germline loops: CDR1 LNHDA, CDR2 SQIVND (reference sequence). The CDR3 region is CASSENPGRTTEAFF. In nucleotides, the CDR3 is TGTGCCAGTAGTGAAAACCCGGGACGGACCACTGAAGCTTTCTTT. The variable domain in full, with the rest retrieved from reference TRBV19 and TRBJ1-1, is DGGITQSPKYLFRKEGQNVTLSCEQNLNHDAMYWYRQDPGQGLRLIYYSQIVNDFQKGDIAEGYSVSREKKESFPLTVTSAQKNPTAFYLCASSENPGRTTEAFFGQGTRLTVV.

In this sample, this clonotype turned up a few times. The V and J genes are TRBV7-9 and TRBJ1-1; TRBD1 agrees at 7 bases. The germline V gene encodes CDR1 SEHNR and CDR2 FQNEAQ (reference sequence). The V and J ends lost 5 bases and 7 bases, in that order; junction bases with no gene match: 4. This CDR3 is 12 amino acids long. CDR3 nucleotide sequence: TGTGCCAGCAGCAGCCGGGACAGTGAAGCTTTCTTT. Residues: CASSSRDSEAFF. The entire variable domain, with the rest obtained from reference TRBV7-9 and TRBJ1-1, is as follows: DTGVSQNPRHKITKRGQNVTFRCDPISEHNRLYWYRQTLGQGPEFLTYFQNEAQLEKSRLLSDRFSAERPKGSFSTLEIQRTEQGDSAMYLCASSSRDSEAFFGQGTRLTVV.

This clonotype has a handful of counts. The chain carries TRBV6-1 and TRBJ2-7; D is ambiguous. CDR1 and CDR2 from the germline V gene are MNHNS and SASEGT. V lost 5 bases and J 3 bases, leaving 8 bases between the germline ends. This CDR3 is built from 12 residues. The CDR3 is CASSPNNYEQYF. The CDR3 DNA reads as TGTGCCAGCAGTCCCAACAACTACGAGCAGTACTTC.

The sample holds many counts of this clonotype. The V gene is TRBV12-5, the J gene TRBJ2-7; D remains ambiguous. Germline V gene lookup returns CDR1 LGHNT and CDR2 FRNRAP. The CDR3 sequence is 13 residues long. The CDR3 loop is CAHLPRSPYEQYF. CDR3 DNA: TGTGCCCATTTACCCCGCAGTCCCTACGAGCAGTACTTC.

This clonotype was detected only a few times. The chain combines TRBV27 with TRBJ2-7; 7 nucleotides agree with TRBD2. The CDR3 totals 14 residues. Trimming removed 3 bases from V and 3 bases from J; junction bases left unmatched: 5. Germline-derived CDR1 and CDR2 are MNHEY and SMNVEV (reference sequence). The CDR3 loop reads CASSFRREHYEQYF. CDR3 nucleotide sequence: TGTGCCAGCAGTTTTAGGCGGGAGCACTACGAGCAGTACTTC.

The chain carries TRBV5-1 and TRBJ2-2, with D perhaps matching TRBD2 (6 bases). Germline CDR1 reads SGHRS; CDR2 reads YFSETQ. The CDR3 covers 16 residues. The V gene lost 4 bases and the J gene lost 1 base, with 14 bases spanning the gap. CDR3 sequence: CASSKGSSGNTGELFF. As DNA, the CDR3 is TGCGCCAGCAGCAAAGGGAGTAGCGGGAACACCGGGGAGCTGTTTTTT.

This clonotype was detected only a few times. This chain joins TRBV6-1 and TRBJ1-5; possible D gene TRBD1, 6 bases. The CDR3 extends over 14 amino acids. V was shortened by 5 bases and J by 5 bases, with 13 bases between the two germline ends. Germline V gene lookup returns CDR1 MNHNS and CDR2 SASEGT. The CDR3 region is CASSTNREDQPQHF. In nucleotides, the CDR3 is TGTGCCAGCAGTACGAACAGGGAAGATCAGCCCCAGCATTTT.

This sequence joins TRBV4-1 and TRBJ1-1; 7 bases align to TRBD1. CDR1 and CDR2 from the germline V gene are MGHRA and YSYEKL. The CDR3 length is 13 residues. V gave up 2 bases and J gave up 10 bases; unmatched junction bases: 7. The CDR3 is CASSQRQGTGAFF. Written as DNA, the CDR3 is TGCGCCAGCAGCCAACGACAGGGAACGGGAGCTTTCTTT.

The J gene is TRBJ1-1, the V gene TRBV12-3 or TRBV12-4; maybe TRBD1 (5 bases). CDR3 length equals 18 residues. V shed 6 bases and J shed 7 bases, with 30 bases lying between them. The CDR3 coding sequence is TGTGCCAGCAGCCCGAAGGGAGACACTTTTGAAGGGGATATTGAAGCTTTCTTT. Translating gives CASSPKGDTFEGDIEAFF.

This clonotype showed up many times. V usage is TRBV2 and J usage is TRBJ1-1; D is possibly TRBD1 (5 bases). Deletions cut 5 bases from V and 6 bases from J, with 10 bases between. The CDR3 runs 12 residues. The germline gives CDR1 SNHLY, CDR2 FYNNEI. For the CDR3, the DNA is TGTGCCAGCAGTTTAGGACACCCTGAAGCTTTCTTT. It codes for CASSLGHPEAFF. Full variable domain (rest looked up from reference TRBV2 and TRBJ1-1): EPEVTQTPSHQVTQMGQEVILRCVPISNHLYFYWYRQILGQKVEFLVSFYNNEISEKSEIFDDQFSVERPDGSNFTLKIRSTKLEDSAMYFCASSLGHPEAFFGQGTRLTVV.

This sequence joins TRBV18 and TRBJ2-7; D gene uncertain. The CDR3 has 15 residues. The germline V gene encodes CDR1 KGHSH and CDR2 LQKENI. Deletions cut 0 bases from V and 5 bases from J, with 14 bases between. The DNA of the CDR3 is TGTGCCAGCTCACCACCGCTTCCCCAAGGTCACGAGCAGTACTTC. This translates into CASSPPLPQGHEQYF.

This clonotype was counted between two and nine times. The rearrangement links TRBV6-1 to TRBJ1-5, with TRBD1 identical over 9 bases. V gave up 7 bases and J gave up 2 bases; unmatched junction bases: 3. Germline V lookup: CDR1 MNHNS, CDR2 SASEGT. This CDR3 has 14 residues. CDR3 in amino acids: CASKGQGGNQPQHF. The CDR3 bases are TGTGCCAGCAAGGGACAGGGAGGCAATCAGCCCCAGCATTTT.

This clonotype was recorded at least ten times. CDR3 in amino acids: CASIFGGKNTGELFF. DNA of the CDR3: TGTGCCAGCATATTTGGGGGCAAGAACACCGGGGAGCTGTTTTTT. The V and J genes are TRBV28 and TRBJ2-2; weak D call: TRBD1 (6 bases). Between the trimmed V and J ends, which lost 7 bases and 1 base, there was a span of 13 bases. CDR1 MDHEN and CDR2 SYDVKM come from the germline V gene. The CDR3 has 15 amino acids.

This clonotype was detected ten times or more. Written as DNA, the CDR3 is TGTGCCAGCAGACCCGATGTGGGGGAAAAACTGTTTTTT. Amino acid sequence: CASRPDVGEKLFF. The chain joins TRBV2 to TRBJ1-4, with D hard to call. Germline lookup yields CDR1 SNHLY and CDR2 FYNNEI. The CDR3 consists of 13 residues. The V gene lost 6 bases and the J gene lost 8 bases, with 13 bases spanning the gap. Full variable domain (remainder filled in from reference TRBV2 and TRBJ1-4): EPEVTQTPSHQVTQMGQEVILRCVPISNHLYFYWYRQILGQKVEFLVSFYNNEISEKSEIFDDQFSVERPDGSNFTLKIRSTKLEDSAMYFCASRPDVGEKLFFGSGTQLSVL.

The chain joins TRBV9 to TRBJ1-6; 9 bases align to TRBD1. This CDR3 contains 15 residues. Germline CDR1 and CDR2: SGDLS and YYNGEE. The trim removed 4 bases at V and 9 bases at J, leaving 8 bases unmatched. CDR3 in DNA: TGTGCCAGCAGCCCACACGGACAGGGGACTTCACCCCTCCACTTT. It specifies CASSPHGQGTSPLHF.

The chain is built from TRBV9 and TRBJ2-4, with 8 bases identical to TRBD2. Near its end, the DNA agrees better with TRBJ2-1, so the J call may be wrong. CDR1 SGDLS and CDR2 YYNGEE come from the germline V gene. CDR3 length: 16 residues. CDR3 sequence reads: CASSVYPGGGSDEQFF. The CDR3 coding sequence is TGTGCCAGCAGCGTATACCCGGGGGGGGGGAGTGATGAGCAGTTCTTC.

V is TRBV6-9 and J is TRBJ1-5; D gene uncertain. Trimming took 3 bases from V and 4 from J, leaving 22 bases between them. Germline values: CDR1 MNHGY, CDR2 SVAAGI. The CDR3 spans 18 residues. DNA for the CDR3: TGTGCCAGCAGTTACGATATTACGCCAGATAGATGGAATCAGCCCCAGCATTTT. Protein: CASSYDITPDRWNQPQHF.

This clonotype occurred many times. The CDR3 DNA reads as TGTGCCAGCAGCGCGGAGAGCCACCCCTACTATGGCTACACCTTC. This encodes CASSAESHPYYGYTF. The chain employs TRBV3-1 and TRBJ1-2, with no clear D. The CDR3 is 15 residues long. V was pared by 5 bases and J by 3 bases, with 16 bases between. Germline CDR1 LGHDT, CDR2 YNNKEL (reference sequence).